These 17 T cell receptor beta chains were all obtained from the same sample, sequenced in a study of long-term antiretroviral therapy in people with HIV (dated by TCRdb to between 2022 and 2023). The immunoSEQ hsTCRB v3.0 assay was used at survey level resolution to sequence the TRB variable region. TCRdb retrieved this table from immuneACCESS and kept in-frame rearrangements only. Not all clones are present; in checked studies, unresolved V genes account for under half, and no reason is known for the remainder. This sample lists about 23,000 clones; around four fifths were detected once. 9% to 15% of the sample rests with the top ten. The specimen comprised unsorted PBMCs, sampled 1.6 years after starting antiretroviral therapy. The receptors shown here come from a man in his forties or fifties with HIV.

This clone appeared once. The chain links TRBV5-1 to TRBJ2-1, with D perhaps matching TRBD1 (5 bases). V was cut by 0 bases and J by 3 bases, with 16 bases left in between. Germline V gene sequence: CDR1 SGHRS, CDR2 YFSETQ. The CDR3 length is 17 residues. The chain's CDR3 is CASSLEGSRVDYNEQFF. The CDR3 DNA sequence: TGCGCCAGCAGCTTGGAGGGTAGCAGGGTGGACTACAATGAGCAGTTCTTC.

This sequence joins TRBV5-6 and TRBJ2-7; D ambiguous. The germline gives CDR1 SGHDT, CDR2 YYEEEE. Deletions cut 2 bases from V and 6 bases from J, with 12 bases between. This CDR3 contains 13 residues. The CDR3 DNA sequence: TGTGCCAGCAGCTTTAACCCCCCCTCCGAGCAGTACTTC. This sequence encodes CASSFNPPSEQYF.

V and J are TRBV6-1 and TRBJ2-5, with 10 bases lining up with TRBD1. J gave up 5 bases and V 2 bases, and 11 bases lay outside the gene matches. This CDR3 contains 17 residues. Looked up from germline, CDR1 is MNHNS and CDR2 is SASEGT. The chain's CDR3 is CASSETTGGKVWETQYF. The CDR3 DNA reads as TGTGCCAGCAGTGAAACGACAGGGGGCAAGGTTTGGGAGACCCAGTACTTC.

The chain uses TRBV5-1 and TRBJ1-3, with no clear D. V shed 0 bases and J shed 1 base, with 2 bases lying between them. In germline, CDR1 is SGHRS, CDR2 YFSETQ. CDR3 length: 13 residues. DNA of the CDR3: TGCGCCAGCAGCTTGGGGTCTGGAAACACCATATATTTT. Translated, it gives CASSLGSGNTIYF.

The J gene is TRBJ1-5, the V gene TRBV5-6; D is ambiguous. Germline CDR1 reads SGHDT; CDR2 reads YYEEEE. Trimming shortened V by 0 bases and J by 4 bases, and 5 bases separated the two germline ends. This CDR3 has 13 amino acids. The CDR3 coding sequence is TGTGCCAGCAGCTTGGGAACGAATCAGCCCCAGCATTTT. Protein sequence: CASSLGTNQPQHF. Using reference TRBV5-6 and TRBJ1-5 for the parts outside the CDR3, the full variable domain is DAGVTQSPTHLIKTRGQQVTLRCSPKSGHDTVSWYQQALGQGPQFIFQYYEEEERQRGNFPDRFSGHQFPNYSSELNVNALLLGDSALYLCASSLGTNQPQHFGDGTRLSIL.

This sequence joins TRBV2 and TRBJ2-5; D unresolved. V was pared by 10 bases and J by 5 bases, with 14 bases between. CDR3 length: 12 amino acids. Per the germline V gene, CDR1 is SNHLY and CDR2 is FYNNEI. The CDR3 region has the DNA TGTGCCACCGCGGCGAGTAGGGAGACCCAGTACTTC. This sequence encodes CATAASRETQYF.

The rearrangement joins TRBV19 to TRBJ1-2; 8 bases map to TRBD1. The CDR3 consists of 15 residues. J lost 5 bases, V lost 1 base, and 6 bases had no gene match. Germline V gene lookup returns CDR1 LNHDA and CDR2 SQIVND (reference sequence). CDR3 loop: CASSIGGQAVYGYTF. For the CDR3, the DNA is TGTGCCAGTAGTATAGGGGGACAGGCGGTTTATGGCTACACCTTC.

The rearrangement joins TRBV28 to TRBJ2-2; tentatively, D is TRBD2 (5 bases). Germline values: CDR1 MDHEN, CDR2 SYDVKM. The CDR3 length is 18 residues. Trimming pared 6 bases from V and 7 bases from J, leaving 27 bases between. Written as DNA, the CDR3 is TGTGCCAGCAGACGGCGGCCGGTACGGGCCGACGGGGTCGGGGAGCTGTTTTTT. It yields the protein CASRRRPVRADGVGELFF.

The DNA for the CDR3 is TGTGCCATCAGCCCCGACAGGGGGATCTATGGCTACACCTTC. Its protein is CAISPDRGIYGYTF. The rearrangement joins TRBV10-3 to TRBJ1-2; TRBD1 agrees at 9 bases. CDR3 length: 14 residues. Losses at the gene ends were 6 bases for V and 4 bases for J; bases not matched to a gene: 6. Germline V gives CDR1 ENHRY, CDR2 SYGVKD.

The chain couples TRBV14 to TRBJ2-4; 7 bases are shared with TRBD1. Germline CDR1 reads SGHDN; CDR2 reads FVKESK. V lost 10 bases to trimming and J lost 6 bases; unmatched junction nucleotides: 24. The CDR3 is 18 residues long. Here the CDR3 reads CATLRTGPTATLRNIQYF. The CDR3 DNA follows: TGTGCCACCTTAAGGACAGGCCCCACCGCGACCCTAAGAAACATTCAGTACTTC. Looking up the rest from reference TRBV14 and TRBJ2-4 gives the full variable domain: EAGVTQFPSHSVIEKGQTVTLRCDPISGHDNLYWYRRVMGKEIKFLLHFVKESKQDESGMPNNRFLAERTGGTYSTLKVQPAELEDSGVYFCATLRTGPTATLRNIQYFGAGTRLSVL.

This chain connects TRBV27 to TRBJ2-7; D is unclear. This CDR3 region has 14 residues. Germline V lookup: CDR1 MNHEY, CDR2 SMNVEV (reference sequence). The ends were cut back, 0 bases at V and 2 bases at J, with 8 bases in the middle. In nucleotides, the CDR3 is TGTGCCAGCAGTTTATCAGGGAACCCCTACGAGCAGTACTTC. Protein: CASSLSGNPYEQYF.

This rearrangement joins TRBV11-2 to TRBJ2-1; D might be TRBD2 (6 bases). The CDR3 totals 16 residues. Germline V gene data show CDR1 as SGHAT and CDR2 as FQNNGV. Between the trimmed V and J ends, which lost 1 base and 5 bases, there was a span of 15 bases. CDR3 amino acids: CASSLGPYGLHNEQFF. The CDR3 bases are TGTGCCAGCAGCTTAGGGCCTTATGGACTACACAATGAGCAGTTCTTC.

The chain has TRBV4-1 and TRBJ2-7, with D perhaps matching TRBD1 or TRBD2 (5 bases each). V was trimmed by 2 bases and J by 1 base, leaving 12 bases between them. This CDR3 comprises 15 residues. Germline assignment: CDR1 MGHRA and CDR2 YSYEKL. This CDR3 reads CASSQPGTGSYEQYF. In DNA form, the CDR3 reads TGCGCCAGCAGCCAACCGGGAACAGGATCCTACGAGCAGTACTTC.

DNA for the CDR3: TGTGCCAGCCGGGTTCGGGGGAGGAGCCAGCCCCAGCATTTT. Translated, it gives CASRVRGRSQPQHF. V is TRBV6-1 and J is TRBJ1-5, with TRBD1 as a possible D gene (5 bases). This CDR3 region has 14 residues. The V and J ends lost 8 bases and 7 bases respectively, with 18 bases between them. Looked up from germline, CDR1 is MNHNS and CDR2 is SASEGT.

In DNA form, the CDR3 reads TGTGCCAGCAGTGAGGGTCGACAGGGAAATCAGCCCCAGCATTTT. Its translation: CASSEGRQGNQPQHF. This rearrangement joins TRBV2 to TRBJ1-5, with 7 bases lining up with TRBD1. The CDR3 sequence is 15 residues long. The ends lost 3 bases at V and 4 bases at J; junction bases unmatched: 6. Germline CDR1 reads SNHLY; CDR2 reads FYNNEI.

The chain joins TRBV6-1 to TRBJ1-3; TRBD1 is a possible D gene (6 bases). The V end was cut by 2 bases, the J end by 4 bases, with 12 bases between. The CDR3 length is 15 residues. CDR1 MNHNS and CDR2 SASEGT come from the germline V gene. CDR3 in amino acids: CASSELRGSGNTIYF. CDR3 coding DNA: TGTGCCAGCAGTGAACTCAGGGGCTCAGGAAACACCATATATTTT.

This rearrangement joins TRBV5-1 to TRBJ1-2, with D possibly matching TRBD1 (5 bases). Germline lookup yields CDR1 SGHRS and CDR2 YFSETQ. The CDR3 sequence is 12 residues long. Trimming cost V 3 bases and J 2 bases, with 5 bases left between them. CDR3 sequence: CASSWDNYGYTF. The CDR3 nucleotides read TGCGCCAGCAGCTGGGACAACTATGGCTACACCTTC.